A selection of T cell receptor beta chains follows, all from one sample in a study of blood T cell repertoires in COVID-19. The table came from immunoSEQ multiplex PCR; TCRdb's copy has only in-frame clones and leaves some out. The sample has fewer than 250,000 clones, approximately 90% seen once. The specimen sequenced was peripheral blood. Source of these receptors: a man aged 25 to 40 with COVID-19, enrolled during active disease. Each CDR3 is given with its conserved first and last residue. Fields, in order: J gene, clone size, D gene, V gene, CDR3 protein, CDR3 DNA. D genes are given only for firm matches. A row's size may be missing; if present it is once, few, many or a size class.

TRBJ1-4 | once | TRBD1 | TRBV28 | CASSSRQGLNEKLFF | TGTGCCAGCAGTTCGCGACAGGGTCTTAATGAAAAACTGTTTTTT
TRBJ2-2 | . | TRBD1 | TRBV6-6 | CASRGQGNTGELFF | TGTGCCAGCAGGGGACAGGGAAACACCGGGGAGCTGTTTTTT
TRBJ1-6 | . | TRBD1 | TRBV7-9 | CASTPDRGLTPLHF | TGTGCCAGCACCCCCGACAGGGGGCTTACACCCCTCCACTTT
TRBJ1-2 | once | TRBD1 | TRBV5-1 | CASRATTGLNYGYTF | TGCGCCAGCAGGGCGACGACAGGGCTTAACTATGGCTACACCTTC
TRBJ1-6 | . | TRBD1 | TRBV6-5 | CASSYSTGYNSPLHF | TGTGCCAGCAGTTACTCGACAGGGTATAATTCACCCCTCCACTTT
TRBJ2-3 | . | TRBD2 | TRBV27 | CASSVPGVRGYTDTQYF | TGTGCCAGCAGTGTCCCCGGGGTGCGGGGGTACACAGATACGCAGTATTTT
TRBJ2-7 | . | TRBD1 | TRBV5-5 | CASSLGTGSSYEQYF | TGTGCCAGCAGTCTTGGGACAGGGAGCTCCTACGAGCAGTACTTC
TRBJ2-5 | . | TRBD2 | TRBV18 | CASSPPGAGGGETQYF | TGTGCCAGCTCACCACCGGGAGCGGGAGGCGGTGAGACCCAGTACTTC
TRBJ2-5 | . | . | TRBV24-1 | CATSDFGWRETQYF | TGTGCCACCAGTGATTTCGGCTGGAGGGAGACCCAGTACTTC
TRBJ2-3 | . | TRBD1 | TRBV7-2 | CASSLDREADTQYF | TGTGCCAGCAGCTTGGACAGGGAGGCAGATACGCAGTATTTT
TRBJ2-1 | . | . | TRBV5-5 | CASNQRAPRGNEQFF | TGTGCCAGCAACCAACGGGCCCCTCGGGGCAATGAGCAGTTCTTC
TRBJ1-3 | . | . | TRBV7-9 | CASSPSSGNTIYF | TGTGCCAGCAGCCCTAGTTCTGGAAACACCATATATTTT
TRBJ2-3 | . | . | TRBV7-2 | CASSLSAGTDTQYF | TGTGCCAGCAGCTTATCAGCGGGCACAGATACGCAGTATTTT
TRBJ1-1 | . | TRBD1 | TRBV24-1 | CATSDSRQGEAFF | TGTGCCACCAGTGATTCCCGACAGGGTGAAGCTTTCTTT
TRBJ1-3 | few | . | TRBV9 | CASSVGSGRNTIYF | TGTGCCAGCAGCGTAGGGTCAGGGAGAAACACCATATATTTT
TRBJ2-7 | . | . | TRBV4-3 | CASSQLTGTDYEQYF | TGCGCCAGCAGCCAACTGACAGGTACAGACTACGAGCAGTACTTC
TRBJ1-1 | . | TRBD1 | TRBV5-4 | CASSRGTGTILNTEAFF | TGTGCCAGCAGCCGCGGGACAGGGACCATTTTGAACACTGAAGCTTTCTTT
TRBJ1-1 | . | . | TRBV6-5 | CASPGGGGTEAFF | TGTGCCAGTCCCGGGGGGGGAGGGACTGAAGCTTTCTTT
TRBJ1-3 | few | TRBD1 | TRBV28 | CASRTGGGNTIYF | TGTGCCAGCAGAACAGGGGGCGGAAACACCATATATTTT
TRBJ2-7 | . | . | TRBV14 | CASSHRGSPYEQYF | TGTGCCAGCAGCCATCGGGGGTCACCGTACGAGCAGTACTTC
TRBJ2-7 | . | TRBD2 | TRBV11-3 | CASSLGTSNHEQYF | TGTGCCAGCAGCTTAGGGACTAGCAACCACGAGCAGTACTTC
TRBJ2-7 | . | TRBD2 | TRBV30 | CAWSGTSGSVYEQYF | TGTGCCTGGAGTGGGACTAGCGGGAGTGTCTACGAGCAGTACTTC
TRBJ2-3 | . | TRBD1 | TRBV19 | CASSIDRTGVTDTQYF | TGTGCCAGTAGTATAGATCGAACAGGGGTCACAGATACGCAGTATTTT
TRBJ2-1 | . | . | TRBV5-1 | CASSLASSYNEQFF | TGCGCCAGCAGCTTGGCCAGCTCCTACAATGAGCAGTTCTTC
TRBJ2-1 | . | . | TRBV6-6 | CASSYPRTGKDNEQFF | TGTGCCAGCAGTTACCCTCGAACAGGTAAGGACAATGAGCAGTTCTTC
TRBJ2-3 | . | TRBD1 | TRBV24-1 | CATSDSGTASTDTQYF | TGTGCCACCAGCGATTCCGGGACAGCTAGCACAGATACGCAGTATTTT